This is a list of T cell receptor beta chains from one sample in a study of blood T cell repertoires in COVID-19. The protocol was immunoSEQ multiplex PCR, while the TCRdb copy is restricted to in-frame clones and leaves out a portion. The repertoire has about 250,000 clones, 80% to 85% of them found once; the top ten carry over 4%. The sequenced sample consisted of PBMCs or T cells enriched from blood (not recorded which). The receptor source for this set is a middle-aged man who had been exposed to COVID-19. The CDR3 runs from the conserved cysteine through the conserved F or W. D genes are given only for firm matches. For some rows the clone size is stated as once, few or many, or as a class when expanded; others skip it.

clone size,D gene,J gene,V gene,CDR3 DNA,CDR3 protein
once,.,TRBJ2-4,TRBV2,TGTGCCAGCCACCCCATCATACGGGTTAAAAACATTCAGTACTTC,CASHPIIRVKNIQYF
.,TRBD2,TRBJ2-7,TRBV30,TGTGCCTGGGGGGGACTAGCGAGATACGAGCAGTACTTC,CAWGGLARYEQYF
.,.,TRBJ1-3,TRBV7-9,TGTGCCAGCAGCCTCCCGGGGGGCTCTGGAAACACCATATATTTT,CASSLPGGSGNTIYF
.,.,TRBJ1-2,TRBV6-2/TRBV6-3,TGTGCCAGCAGTTACTCGAGCACGGTGAACTATGGCTACACCTTC,CASSYSSTVNYGYTF
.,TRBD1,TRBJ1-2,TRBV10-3,TGTGCCATCAGAAGTAGGACAGGGGGGGACTATGGCTACACCTTC,CAIRSRTGGDYGYTF
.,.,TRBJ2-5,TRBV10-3,TGTGCCATCAGTGAAGCCAGGACAGCAGAGACCCAGTACTTC,CAISEARTAETQYF
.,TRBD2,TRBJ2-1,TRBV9,TGTGCCAGCACGCGGGAGGGCCATAATGAGCAGTTCTTC,CASTREGHNEQFF
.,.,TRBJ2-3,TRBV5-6,TGTGCCAGCAGCCCACGGTTGCATACGCAGTATTTT,CASSPRLHTQYF
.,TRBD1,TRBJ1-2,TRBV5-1,TGCGCCAGCAGCCCAGACAGGGCAGGAGGCTACACCTTC,CASSPDRAGGYTF
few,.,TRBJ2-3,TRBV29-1,TGCAGCGTTGTTAAATTGTTTGGGTCGGGGAGCACAGATACGCAGTATTTT,CSVVKLFGSGSTDTQYF
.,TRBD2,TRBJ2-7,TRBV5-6,TGTGCCAGCAGCGCTAGCGGCCCCAGCTCCTACGAGCAGTACTTC,CASSASGPSSYEQYF
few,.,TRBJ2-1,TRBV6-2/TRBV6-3,TGTGCCAGCAGCGGGAGCGGTTACAATGAGCAGTTCTTC,CASSGSGYNEQFF
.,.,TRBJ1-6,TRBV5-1,TGCGCCAGCAGCTCGGGAGGGGTTGATAATTCACCCCTCCACTTT,CASSSGGVDNSPLHF
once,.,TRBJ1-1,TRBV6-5,TGTGCCAGCAGTTACACTAATGCGGCGAACACTGAAGCTTTCTTT,CASSYTNAANTEAFF
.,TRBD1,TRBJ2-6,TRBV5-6,TGTGCCAGCATGACAGGGGGCGGTTCTGGGGCCAACGTCCTGACTTTC,CASMTGGGSGANVLTF
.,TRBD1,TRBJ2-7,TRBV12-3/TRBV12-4,TGTGCCAGCAGTTTAAGGGGGCGGGAGCAGTACTTC,CASSLRGREQYF
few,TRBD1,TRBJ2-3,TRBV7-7,TGTGCTAGCAGCCACACAGGGGGCACAGATACGCAGTATTTT,CASSHTGGTDTQYF
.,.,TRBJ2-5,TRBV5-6,TGTGCCAGCAGCCCGACCCGACTAGTGCAAGAGACCCAGTACTTC,CASSPTRLVQETQYF
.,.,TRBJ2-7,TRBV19,TGTGCCAGTAGTATATCCGCCGGGGGAGCGGCCTACGAGCAGTACTTC,CASSISAGGAAYEQYF
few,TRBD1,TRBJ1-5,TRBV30,TGTGCCTGGGGACAGGGGGTTAGCAATCAGCCCCAGCATTTT,CAWGQGVSNQPQHF
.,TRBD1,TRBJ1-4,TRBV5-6,TGTGCCAGCAGCCGACAGGGCGTTGAAAAACTGTTTTTT,CASSRQGVEKLFF
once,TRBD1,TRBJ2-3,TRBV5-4,TGTGCCAGCAGGGGACAGACCACAGATACGCAGTATTTT,CASRGQTTDTQYF
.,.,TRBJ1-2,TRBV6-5,TGTGCCAGCAGTTACGATCCTTATGGGGGGTATGGCTACACCTTC,CASSYDPYGGYGYTF
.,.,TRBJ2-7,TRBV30,TGTGCCTGGGATCAGGGTCTAGTCGAGCAGTACTTC,CAWDQGLVEQYF
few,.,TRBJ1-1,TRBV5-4,TGTGCCAGCAGCCAACGGGTGGGCACTGAAGCTTTCTTT,CASSQRVGTEAFF
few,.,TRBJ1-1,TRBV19,TGTGCCAGTAGTATAGGTGGTAGGGGGAACACTGAAGCTTTCTTT,CASSIGGRGNTEAFF
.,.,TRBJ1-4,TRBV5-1,TGCGCCAGCAGCTCCCGGGAGCCAGGGGAAAAACTGTTTTTT,CASSSREPGEKLFF
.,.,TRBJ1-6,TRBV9,TGTGCCAGCAGCGACCGTGCCTACTATAATAATTCACCCCTCCACTTT,CASSDRAYYNNSPLHF